Listed below are T cell receptor beta chains from one sample, sequenced in a study of T cell repertoires in cytomegalovirus infection. No antigen is known for these receptors. TCRdb reprocessed the reads via MiXCR and lists one record per CDR3 protein. The sample has about a million distinct CDR3 sequences, approximately 31% seen once. This specimen consisted of cultured CD8+ T cells from PBMCs, obtained from culture after CMV antigen stimulation. Receptors originate from a human donor in good health (CMV status not recorded). Some clones in this sample may be carry-over from other donors' samples. Both conserved end residues are part of each CDR3. The D gene is left open where the match is weak. Clone size is not always given. Where it is, it says once, few, many or a class for expanded clones.

>TRBD1|NA|TRBJ2-5|TRBV6-5
CASSYSSGGWVEETQYF
TGTGCCAGCAGTTACTCCTCAGGGGGCTGGGTGGAAGAGACCCAGTACTTC
>TRBD2|NA|TRBJ2-5|TRBV24-1
CATSDGWGLASQETQYF
TGTGCCACCAGTGATGGATGGGGACTAGCCTCCCAAGAGACCCAGTACTTC
>NA|NA|TRBJ2-7|TRBV20-1
CSASGRAYEQYF
TGCAGTGCTAGCGGCAGGGCCTACGAGCAGTACTTC
>NA|few|TRBJ1-3|TRBV4-3
CASSQAVPRISSGNTIYF
TGCGCCAGCAGCCAAGCAGTCCCCAGGATCAGTTCTGGAAACACCATATATTTT
>NA|few|TRBJ2-2|TRBV7-6
CASSLAIRPEGVGELFF
TGTGCCAGCAGCTTAGCAATAAGACCGGAGGGGGTCGGGGAGCTGTTTTTT
>TRBD1|NA|TRBJ1-6|TRBV7-9
CASSFTDRVNSPLHF
TGTGCCAGCAGCTTCACGGACAGGGTTAATTCACCCCTCCACTTT
>NA|many|TRBJ1-1|TRBV7-9
CASSLLDSPNTEAFF
TGTGCCAGCAGCTTATTAGACAGCCCGAACACTGAAGCTTTCTTT
>NA|once|TRBJ1-1|TRBV7-9
CASSPPTTVNTEAFF
TGTGCCAGCAGCCCTCCGACGACAGTGAACACTGAAGCTTTCTTT
>NA|NA|TRBJ1-1|TRBV7-3
CASSRTVQGRLMNTEAFF
TGTGCCAGCAGTCGCACCGTACAGGGCAGGCTAATGAACACTGAAGCTTTCTTT
>NA|once|TRBJ2-2|TRBV5-3
CASSLTTGNTGELFF
TGTGCCAGCAGCTTGACTACAGGAAACACCGGGGAGCTGTTTTTT
>NA|many|TRBJ1-6|TRBV7-9
CASRREGGSSYNSPLHF
TGTGCCAGCAGAAGAGAGGGCGGAAGCTCCTATAATTCACCCCTCCACTTT
>NA|few|TRBJ2-2|TRBV24-1
CATSDLGHGTGELFF
TGTGCCACCAGTGATTTGGGACACGGCACCGGGGAGCTGTTTTTT
>TRBD2|few|TRBJ2-1|TRBV6-8
CAARSGGADEQFF
TGTGCCGCCAGGAGCGGGGGGGCCGATGAGCAGTTCTTC
>TRBD1|NA|TRBJ2-7|TRBV10-3
CAITIFGAGTGAYEQYF
TGTGCCATCACCATTTTCGGCGCCGGAACAGGGGCCTACGAGCAGTACTTC
>NA|NA|TRBJ2-2|TRBV7-9
CASSLYREGTGELFF
TGTGCCAGCAGCCTGTACAGGGAGGGAACCGGGGAGCTGTTTTTT
>NA|NA|TRBJ1-4|TRBV6-2/TRBV6-3
CASSSLQDVEGEKLFF
TGTGCCAGCAGCTCCCTCCAGGACGTTGAAGGGGAAAAACTGTTTTTT
>NA|NA|TRBJ2-5|TRBV7-9
CASSPQGTFDQETQYF
TGTGCCAGCAGCCCGCAGGGCACTTTTGACCAAGAGACCCAGTACTTC
>TRBD1|NA|TRBJ1-5|TRBV4-1
CASSQERGGRQPQHF
TGCGCCAGCAGCCAAGAACGAGGGGGCCGGCAGCCCCAGCATTTT
>NA|many|TRBJ2-7|TRBV7-9
CASSPDGFEQYF
TGTGCCAGCAGCCCCGACGGGTTCGAGCAGTACTTC
>NA|NA|TRBJ1-1|TRBV28
CASSRWVGTANAEAFF
TGTGCCAGCAGCCGGTGGGTCGGGACGGCAAACGCTGAAGCTTTCTTT
>NA|NA|TRBJ1-2|TRBV29-1
CSVWGLLNKEYGYTF
TGCAGCGTTTGGGGCTTACTTAATAAAGAATATGGCTACACCTTC
>TRBD1|few|TRBJ2-1|TRBV12-3/TRBV12-4
CASTGDYRGSYNEQFF
TGTGCCAGCACCGGCGATTACAGGGGCTCCTACAATGAGCAGTTCTTC
>NA|NA|TRBJ2-1|TRBV11-1
CASSLSGGSVYNEQLF
TGTGCCAGCAGCTTATCCGGTGGGTCGGTCTACAATGAGCAGCTCTTC